A single sample is the source of the 22 T cell receptor beta chains below, sequenced in a study of T cell responses to AZD1222 COVID-19 vaccine. The repertoire was sequenced with immunoSEQ multiplex PCR; TCRdb's copy has only in-frame clones and lacks some. The sample gives 95,000 to 150,000 clones, 86% of which show up once; about 7.8% is in the top ten. The sequences come from peripheral blood, collected on day 0 of AZD1222 vaccination. These receptors all stem from an adult in good health.

This chain connects TRBV5-5 to TRBJ2-1; TRBD1 matches at 7 bases. CDR3 size: 16 residues. V was pared by 2 bases and J by 0 bases, with 5 bases of the junction left unmatched. Germline loops: CDR1 SGHKS, CDR2 YYEKEE (reference sequence). The CDR3 region is CASSLDRESSYNEQFF. The CDR3 DNA sequence: TGTGCCAGCAGCTTAGACAGGGAGAGCTCCTACAATGAGCAGTTCTTC. The variable domain in full, with the rest retrieved from reference TRBV5-5 and TRBJ2-1, is DAGVTQSPTHLIKTRGQQVTLRCSPISGHKSVSWYQQVLGQGPQFIFQYYEKEERGRGNFPDRFSARQFPNYSSELNVNALLLGDSALYLCASSLDRESSYNEQFFGPGTRLTVL.

The chain employs TRBV5-1 and TRBJ1-2; D not resolved. The length of the CDR3 is 13 residues. Between the trimmed V and J ends, which lost 1 base and 4 bases, there was a span of 8 bases. CDR1 is SGHRS and CDR2 is YFSETQ in the germline V gene. The CDR3 reads CASSLTVLYGYTF. CDR3 nucleotides: TGCGCCAGCAGCTTGACGGTACTCTATGGCTACACCTTC.

This clone was seen a few times. The V call is TRBV13, the J call TRBJ2-5; D not certain. Germline CDR1 and CDR2: PRHDT and FYEKMQ (reference sequence). This CDR3 region has 19 residues. The ends were cut back, 1 base at V and 2 bases at J, with 23 bases in the middle. The CDR3 protein is CASSLEGFFGPELQETQYF. The CDR3 nucleotides are TGTGCCAGCAGCTTAGAAGGCTTCTTCGGGCCTGAGCTTCAAGAGACCCAGTACTTC. Full variable domain (rest looked up from reference TRBV13 and TRBJ2-5): AAGVIQSPRHLIKEKRETATLKCYPIPRHDTVYWYQQGPGQDPQFLISFYEKMQSDKGSIPDRFSAQQFSDYHSELNMSSLELGDSALYFCASSLEGFFGPELQETQYFGPGTRLLVL.

The chain employs TRBV4-3 and TRBJ2-6; D call uncertain. Germline loops: CDR1 LGHNA, CDR2 YSLEER. Trimming took off 2 bases at V and 0 bases at J, with 11 bases between the two ends. CDR3 length: 17 residues. In DNA form, the CDR3 reads TGCGCCAGCAGCCAAAGCCCAGGCCTCTCTGGGGCCAACGTCCTGACTTTC. The encoded protein is CASSQSPGLSGANVLTF.

The chain recombines TRBV28 with TRBJ2-2; the match to TRBD1 covers 8 bases. Germline loops: CDR1 MDHEN, CDR2 SYDVKM. The V gene end was trimmed by 2 bases and the J gene end by 1 base; junction bases not matched to a gene: 3. This CDR3 is 16 amino acids long. The CDR3 DNA follows: TGTGCCAGCAGTTTAGGACAGGGTGTGAACACCGGGGAGCTGTTTTTT. Protein product: CASSLGQGVNTGELFF.

The rearrangement joins TRBV28 to TRBJ2-7; 7 positions agree with TRBD1. Germline-derived CDR1 and CDR2 are MDHEN and SYDVKM. Trimming took 7 bases from V and 2 from J; bases not matched to a gene: 17. The CDR3 covers 17 residues. Here the CDR3 reads CASNFPVTGQVTYEQYF. DNA for the CDR3: TGTGCCAGCAATTTCCCGGTGACAGGACAGGTCACCTACGAGCAGTACTTC.

This clone occurred a few times. The chain carries TRBV28 and TRBJ1-4; 11 bases line up with TRBD1. Germline CDR1 reads MDHEN; CDR2 reads SYDVKM. V was clipped by 11 bases and J by 2 bases; unmatched bases: 10. This CDR3 spans 16 amino acids. CDR3 protein: CASRGTGGTTNEKLFF. CDR3 bases: TGTGCCTCCCGGGGGACAGGGGGTACGACTAATGAAAAACTGTTTTTT.

The chain carries TRBV9 and TRBJ1-4, with D possibly being TRBD1 (5 bases). CDR3 length: 18 amino acids. Germline loops: CDR1 SGDLS, CDR2 YYNGEE. V shed 3 bases and J shed 0 bases, with 18 bases lying between them. CDR3 protein: CASSATGLITATNEKLFF. The CDR3 DNA reads as TGTGCCAGCAGCGCCACGGGACTGATCACCGCAACTAATGAAAAACTGTTTTTT. Looking up the rest from reference TRBV9 and TRBJ1-4 gives the full variable domain: DSGVTQTPKHLITATGQRVTLRCSPRSGDLSVYWYQQSLDQGLQFLIQYYNGEERAKGNILERFSAQQFPDLHSELNLSSLELGDSALYFCASSATGLITATNEKLFFGSGTQLSVL.

V gene TRBV6-5 combines with J gene TRBJ2-2; D remains unclear. Looked up from germline, CDR1 is MNHEY and CDR2 is SVGAGI. Trimming took off 0 bases at V and 1 base at J, with 9 bases between the two ends. The CDR3 consists of 16 residues. Here the CDR3 DNA reads TGTGCCAGCAGTTACTCGACAAGGGTGAACACCGGGGAGCTGTTTTTT. Protein product: CASSYSTRVNTGELFF.

The DNA of the CDR3 is TGTGCCAGCAGCCCGGCAGGGAGGGTGAACACTGAAGCTTTCTTT. Its protein is CASSPAGRVNTEAFF. V gene TRBV7-9 combines with J gene TRBJ1-1; D might be TRBD1 (5 bases). Trimming left V 5 bases short and J 0 bases short, with 13 bases between. CDR3 length equals 15 residues. Germline CDR1 is SEHNR and CDR2 is FQNEAQ (reference sequence).

This chain connects TRBV19 to TRBJ2-3, with a possible D match to TRBD1 (5 bases). Trimming took 7 bases from V and 0 from J, leaving 11 bases between them. Germline V gene lookup returns CDR1 LNHDA and CDR2 SQIVND (reference sequence). The CDR3 is 14 amino acids. The DNA of the CDR3 is TGTGCCAGTAACCATCAGGGCAGCACAGATACGCAGTATTTT. Translation: CASNHQGSTDTQYF.

This sequence joins TRBV7-9 and TRBJ2-2; TRBD2 aligns across 8 bases. In germline, CDR1 is SEHNR, CDR2 FQNEAQ (reference sequence). Trimming removed 0 bases from V and 6 bases from J; junction bases left unmatched: 3. The CDR3 loop spans 15 amino acids. CDR3 region: CASSLARGAPGELFF. The CDR3 DNA is TGTGCCAGCAGCTTAGCGCGGGGGGCGCCCGGGGAGCTGTTTTTT.

This clone turned up a few times. The chain uses TRBV30 and TRBJ1-2; D not resolved. With 3 bases removed from V and 10 bases from J, the gap between germline ends came to 9 bases. The CDR3 has 10 amino acids. CDR1 is GTSNPN, CDR2 SVGIG, per germline (reference sequence). CDR3 coding DNA: TGTGCCTGGAGGCCGGTTGTCTACACCTTC. It is translated as CAWRPVVYTF. The whole variable domain, remainder taken from reference TRBV30 and TRBJ1-2, is SQTIHQWPATLVQPVGSPLSLECTVEGTSNPNLYWYRQAAGRGLQLLFYSVGIGQISSEVPQNLSASRPQDRQFILSSKKLLLSDSGFYLCAWRPVVYTFGSGTRLTVV.

The chain employs TRBV2 and TRBJ1-6; a weak D match, TRBD1 (6 bases). The V gene's germline CDR1 is SNHLY and CDR2 FYNNEI. Trimming stripped 3 bases from V and 6 bases from J, with 15 bases between. This CDR3 has 16 amino acids. The CDR3 region is CASSDSGGALNSPLHF. CDR3 bases: TGTGCCAGCAGTGATTCGGGGGGCGCCCTTAATTCACCCCTCCACTTT.

The J gene is TRBJ1-4, the V gene TRBV6-5, with D unclear. Germline V gene sequence: CDR1 MNHEY, CDR2 SVGAGI. The CDR3 extends over 12 amino acids. The ends were cut back, 5 bases at V and 8 bases at J, with 9 bases in the middle. CDR3 amino acids: CASSPTREKLFF. The CDR3 DNA reads TGTGCCAGCAGTCCAACTCGGGAAAAACTGTTTTTT.

The rearrangement joins TRBV11-2 to TRBJ2-7; D gene unclear. V was pared by 5 bases and J by 0 bases, with 14 bases between. This CDR3 is 15 amino acids long. The germline gives CDR1 SGHAT, CDR2 FQNNGV. CDR3 DNA: TGTGCCAGCAGCAGACTCCGTTCAAGCTCCTACGAGCAGTACTTC. This translates into CASSRLRSSSYEQYF.

The chain employs TRBV30 and TRBJ2-2, with D perhaps matching TRBD2 (5 bases). Deletions cut 3 bases from V and 5 bases from J, with 10 bases between. Looked up from germline, CDR1 is GTSNPN and CDR2 is SVGIG (reference sequence). The CDR3 runs to 13 residues. The CDR3 nucleotides are TGTGCCTGGAGCCTGGGCGGGACCGGGGAGCTGTTTTTT. This codes for CAWSLGGTGELFF.

The rearrangement uses TRBV19 and TRBJ1-2; 10 nucleotides align to TRBD1. Per germline, CDR1 LNHDA and CDR2 SQIVND (reference sequence). This CDR3 contains 15 residues. J was trimmed by 8 bases and V by 6 bases; bases with no gene match: 12. Here the CDR3 reads CASRLGSGQGTGYTF. The CDR3 coding sequence is TGTGCCAGTAGGCTTGGGTCGGGACAGGGGACCGGCTACACCTTC.

The chain couples TRBV29-1 to TRBJ2-6; tentatively, D is TRBD1 (6 bases). Germline CDR1 is SQVTM and CDR2 is ANQGSEA. The CDR3 sequence is 17 residues long. Trimming removed 6 bases at V and 0 bases at J, with 18 bases between. The CDR3 nucleotides read TGCAGCGTCGTCCCCGACAGGACCTTCTCTGGGGCCAACGTCCTGACTTTC. Translation gives CSVVPDRTFSGANVLTF.

The CDR3: CAILNPYRGNTEAFF. The CDR3 DNA reads as TGTGCCATACTTAACCCTTACAGGGGAAACACTGAAGCTTTCTTT. The chain recombines TRBV7-9 with TRBJ1-1; TRBD1 matches 7 bases. The CDR3 extends over 15 amino acids. Trimming at V came to 10 bases and at J to 2 bases, leaving 13 bases not matched to a gene. Germline CDR1 is SEHNR and CDR2 is FQNEAQ (reference sequence).

This rearrangement joins TRBV28 to TRBJ1-6; D ambiguous. V was shortened by 7 bases and J by 2 bases, with 12 bases between the two germline ends. CDR3 length equals 15 residues. Germline assignment: CDR1 MDHEN and CDR2 SYDVKM. DNA of the CDR3: TGTGCCAGCAAGATAGGGTGGGCCTATAATTCACCCCTCCACTTT. It codes for CASKIGWAYNSPLHF.

The chain carries TRBV28 and TRBJ2-2, with 12 bases identical to TRBD2. V was pared by 5 bases and J by 5 bases, with 12 bases of the junction left unmatched. CDR1 is MDHEN, CDR2 SYDVKM, per germline. CDR3 size: 18 residues. The CDR3, as DNA: TGTGCCAGCAGTCCACCTCGACTAGCGGGAGCTCAGACCGGGGAGCTGTTTTTT. It codes for CASSPPRLAGAQTGELFF.